A single sample is the source of the 8 T cell receptor beta chains below, sequenced in a study of early T cells in non-severe SARS-CoV-2 infection (dated by TCRdb to about 2021). Library construction relied on 5' RACE. This sample was sequenced with a NextSeq 500. TCRdb itself trimmed the public reads at Q25 with fastp, ran MiXCR and retained productive beta chains. Rows with a matching CDR3 protein are joined into one entry that keeps the most common DNA and genes. The table for this sample lists roughly 70,000 distinct CDR3 sequences; less than 20% of them were counted only once. Clones ranked in the top ten supply about 8.8% of the sample. The sequences come from whole blood, collected at baseline. The receptor set was obtained from an adult who was a healthcare worker with PCR-confirmed SARS-CoV-2 infection or an uninfected control (not recorded which).

This clonotype ranks as medium-sized. V usage is TRBV6-5 and J usage is TRBJ1-2; tentatively, D is TRBD1 (5 bases). Germline-derived CDR1 and CDR2 are MNHEY and SVGAGI. V lost 5 bases and J lost 5, with 12 bases in between. This CDR3 contains 13 residues. CDR3 DNA: TGTGCCAGCAGTCTCCGGGACGGATATGGCTACACCTTC. Translating it yields CASSLRDGYGYTF.

Sample share makes this clonotype medium-sized (0.01 to 0.1%). The V call is TRBV9, the J call TRBJ2-2; tentatively, D is TRBD1 (6 bases). Germline assignment: CDR1 SGDLS and CDR2 YYNGEE. CDR3 length: 14 amino acids. With 2 bases removed from V and 7 bases from J, the gap between germline ends came to 12 bases. The CDR3 spells CASSVQGLGGELFF. The CDR3 region has the DNA TGTGCCAGCAGCGTGCAGGGGCTGGGCGGGGAGCTGTTTTTT.

This clonotype was seen a few times. The V and J genes are TRBV11-2 and TRBJ2-2; D unresolved. The CDR3 runs to 12 residues. Looked up from germline, CDR1 is SGHAT and CDR2 is FQNNGV. With 3 bases removed from V and 5 bases from J, the gap between germline ends came to 4 bases. The chain's CDR3 is CASSFETGELFF. As DNA, the CDR3 is TGTGCCAGCAGCTTCGAAACCGGGGAGCTGTTTTTT.

This clonotype has a handful of counts. CDR3 in amino acids: CASLDRGHTDTQYF. DNA of the CDR3: TGTGCCAGCTTGGACAGGGGGCACACAGATACGCAGTATTTT. The chain is built from TRBV7-9 and TRBJ2-3; TRBD1 matches at 11 bases. This CDR3 spans 14 amino acids. The V gene end was trimmed by 8 bases and the J gene end by 2 bases; junction bases not matched to a gene: 3. Germline lookup yields CDR1 SEHNR and CDR2 FQNEAQ (reference sequence).

CDR3 in amino acids: CASSALAPYQPQHF. The CDR3 DNA sequence: TGTGCCAGTAGTGCGCTTGCTCCTTATCAGCCCCAGCATTTT. The chain employs TRBV19 and TRBJ1-5; D not certain. The CDR3 covers 14 residues. Germline CDR1 reads LNHDA; CDR2 reads SQIVND (reference sequence). V gave up 5 bases and J gave up 5 bases, with 13 bases separating them.

This chain joins TRBV18 and TRBJ2-1, with D perhaps TRBD2 (6 bases). V was shortened by 2 bases and J by 9 bases, with 17 bases between the two germline ends. The CDR3 is made up of 15 amino acids. Looked up from germline, CDR1 is KGHSH and CDR2 is LQKENI. This CDR3 is CASSPIRAPGVEQFF. In nucleotides, the CDR3 is TGTGCCAGCTCACCAATCCGGGCCCCGGGGGTTGAGCAGTTCTTC.

This chain joins TRBV12-5 and TRBJ1-6, with 9 bases that match TRBD1. V trimming: 9 bases; J trimming: 5 bases; junction bases outside the gene matches: 2. CDR1 is LGHNT, CDR2 FRNRAP, per germline. The CDR3 has 13 amino acids. CDR3 coding DNA: TGTGCTAGCCGGGACAGGGATAATTCACCCCTCCACTTT. Protein: CASRDRDNSPLHF.

This clonotype was observed a single time. J is TRBJ2-5 and V is TRBV11-2; 13 positions match TRBD2. After removal of 4 bases from V and 4 bases from J, the junction contained 6 bases not matched to a gene. Germline lookup yields CDR1 SGHAT and CDR2 FQNNGV. The CDR3 is 16 residues long. CDR3 in DNA: TGTGCCAGCAGCTCCGGACTAGCGGGGGTTGGAGAGACCCAGTACTTC. It encodes CASSSGLAGVGETQYF.